This T cell receptor beta chain was documented in a study of blood T cells in healthy people across ages (dated by TCRdb to the mid-2010s). Looking at the study overall: In model experiments, roughly one uniquely barcoded TCR beta cDNA molecule per two T cells was captured by template switching. Two additional independent replicas of 1 million unique cDNA reads from the same blood draw were analyzed for two donors (one aged 18 to 29 and one aged 80 or older). The donors were split into four age groups: young (average around 17 years), middle-aged (more than 35), aged (about 56) and long-lived (roughly 80). To track age-related changes in TCR beta repertoire diversity, the study relied on deep sequencing normalized with unique cDNA molecular identifiers.

According to the germline V gene (reference sequence), CDR1 reads MNHEY and CDR2 reads SMNVEV. V is clipped by 5 bases and J by 5 bases, and the sequence between their germline boundaries is 18 bases long. The CDR3, cysteine through phenylalanine, is 15 amino acids long. The read is trimmed to its CDR3 DNA, 45 bases read in frame from base 1. The donors were roughly 40 Caucasian individuals from Russia, aged roughly 6 to 100 years, who were systemically healthy. Each donor gave about 9.8 milliliters of peripheral blood, drawn into EDTA-treated Vacutainer tubes. PBMCs were isolated by Ficoll-Paque density-gradient centrifugation, with at least 6 million obtained per sample. Trizol reagent was used to extract total RNA from PBMCs, with at least 5.5 micrograms per sample. For every donor, an aliquot of PBMCs went through flow cytometry to measure the percentages of naive CD45RAhigh/CD27high T cells.

The library was made by 5' RACE. For sequencing, an Illumina HiSeq 2500 was employed. A second PCR of about 7 to 12 cycles was run with a J-beta primer mix and a sample-barcoded 5' primer. A unique molecular identifier was introduced onto each TCR beta cDNA molecule by a template-switch 5' adaptor carrying 12 random nucleotides. Each sample yielded at least 3 million CDR3-containing paired-end reads. All of the RNA was converted into first-strand cDNA using the Mint cDNA synthesis kit, with a TRBC-specific oligonucleotide serving as the primer. After uracil-DNA glycosylase treatment, a first 18-cycle PCR used universal primers M1SS and BC2_uni_R on all cDNA. The study's processing was this. For normalization, 1 million high-quality reads, each with a distinct molecular identifier, were randomly selected from each sample. Instead of being binned into consensus sequences, reads that shared molecular identifiers were thrown out. MiTCR, with a Q25 quality threshold and the strictest error-elimination algorithm, was used for CDR3 identification, clonotype clustering and error correction. A nonparametric unseen species model with Euler transformation was used to estimate a lower bound on total TCR beta diversity. TCRdb's own reprocessing of the public reads used fastp at Q25 and MiXCR and kept productive beta chains. CDR3 protein sequences are deduplicated, and each keeps its most common genes and DNA. The V and J calls, along with clone size, are taken from TCRdb and not from the paper's own processing. For this sample there are approximately 760,000 distinct CDR3 sequences; 20% to 25% appear just once. The ten largest clones take up 9.4% of the sample.

As concerns this clonotype: Its antigen remains undetermined. No base qualities exist here, and no much larger clone lies one base off it.

Beyond this particular receptor, the publication reports: Donor CMV infection status was unknown, potentially confounding age-related changes in expanded clonotypes. Estimates of total diversity based on one million sequenced T cells were regarded as lower bounds and as underestimates. Observed TCR beta diversity per million T cells fell roughly linearly with age, and a significant reduction was already apparent by age approximately 40. Bulk unsorted PBMC profiling prevented conclusive comparison of naive and antigen-experienced compartments. Compared with the aged group, the long-lived group had more naive CD4+ T cells, fewer expanded clones and increased TCR diversity, a pattern suggesting age selection. A strong correlation was found between observed TCR beta diversity and the percentage of naive T cells measured by flow cytometry.

The data were also submitted as part of a second study, on T cells of mothers and their children. Looking at the second paper: The donors were nine systemically healthy Caucasian individuals, made up of three mothers and their six children. cDNA synthesis used all of the extracted RNA, with 1.5 ug of RNA in each 15 ul reaction. In the second PCR, the M1S primer added sample barcodes and 2-4 random nucleotides. Over 8.5 million TCR beta CDR3 reads were obtained for each mother, and around 3 million reads were obtained for each child. Thymic selection similarly shapes TCR recombination output in related and unrelated pairs, with minor effect from inherited differences. Related mother-child pairs always showed normalized repertoire overlap that was slightly higher than in unrelated mother-child pairs, though the difference was never significant. No persistent microchimeric T cell clones were found, with a detection sensitivity of approximately 100 clones per million clonotypes. In the study, deep NGS was used to compare the TCR beta repertoires of mothers and children, and features distinguishing related mother-child pairs from unrelated individuals were sought. The mean age was about 37 +/- 4 years for the mothers and approximately 11 +/- 4 years for the children. After adapter ligation with NEBNext reagents, the libraries were sequenced on Illumina HiSeq 2000 with 100+100 nt paired-end reads. To prevent cross-contamination, the mother and child libraries were prepared a month apart and were sequenced in separate runs. For each donor, between roughly 450,000 and 2,200,000 distinct TCR beta clonotypes were identified. Naive TCR beta clonotypes were estimated from low-frequency clonotypes matched to each donor's FACS-determined naive share, without sorting.

Material: blood. This receptor was identified in a boy between 10 and 17 years old in good health. The V and J genes are TRBV27 and TRBJ2-5; the D segment may tentatively be TRBD1 or TRBD2, each giving 6 matched bases. The DNA sequence is as follows: TGTGCCAGCAGTCCCCCGGCCGGGGGCGATGAGACCCAGTACTTC. It translates to CASSPPAGGDETQYF.